One sample yielded the 28 T cell receptor beta chains listed below, sequenced in a study of radiotherapy plus CTLA-4 blockade in lung cancer. Measured with immunoSEQ multiplex PCR; TCRdb has only the in-frame clones, and not every one. The table shows 80,000 to 95,000 clones, with approximately 80% occurring only once. The material sequenced was peripheral blood, taken from a patient treated with radiotherapy plus ipilimumab. The receptors derive from a human donor with non-small cell lung cancer that progressed on radiotherapy plus ipilimumab.

The chain joins TRBV7-8 to TRBJ2-5; maybe TRBD2 (5 bases). The ends were cut back, 1 base at V and 4 bases at J, with 10 bases in the middle. Germline-derived CDR1 and CDR2 are SGHVS and FQNEAQ. The CDR3 contains 14 residues. The chain's CDR3 is CASSLDYAGETQYF. The CDR3 region has the DNA TGTGCCAGCAGCTTAGATTACGCGGGAGAGACCCAGTACTTC.

The CDR3 DNA reads as TGTGCCAGCAGCCTAGCGGGCTACAATGAGCAGTTCTTC. This encodes CASSLAGYNEQFF. The chain carries TRBV6-5 and TRBJ2-1; TRBD2 aligns across 8 bases. Germline-derived CDR1 and CDR2 are MNHEY and SVGAGI. The CDR3 contains 13 residues. The ends lost 6 bases at V and 3 bases at J; junction bases unmatched: 1.

This clone was observed once. V usage is TRBV19 and J usage is TRBJ2-1; the D gene could be TRBD1 or TRBD2 (5 bases each). Germline V gives CDR1 LNHDA, CDR2 SQIVND (reference sequence). The CDR3 totals 12 residues. The V end lost 3 bases, the J end lost 11 bases, and 11 bases lay between the germline ends. CDR3 coding DNA: TGTGCCAGTAGTATTCGGGGCCCCCAGCAGTTCTTC. It is translated as CASSIRGPQQFF.

The chain employs TRBV5-1 and TRBJ1-1, with 8 bases matching TRBD1. From germline, CDR1 is SGHRS and CDR2 YFSETQ. The J segment lost 5 bases and the V segment lost 2 bases, leaving 8 bases of the junction unmatched. CDR3 length equals 15 residues. The CDR3 here is CASSLRQGSITEAFF. The CDR3 DNA sequence: TGCGCCAGCAGCTTAAGACAGGGGAGTATAACTGAAGCTTTCTTT. Filled out from reference TRBV5-1 and TRBJ1-1, the complete variable domain reads KAGVTQTPRYLIKTRGQQVTLSCSPISGHRSVSWYQQTPGQGLQFLFEYFSETQRNKGNFPGRFSGRQFSNSRSEMNVSTLELGDSALYLCASSLRQGSITEAFFGQGTRLTVV.

The J gene is TRBJ1-5, the V gene TRBV5-6, with 8 bases identical to TRBD1. Unmatched junction bases numbered 3, after V lost 0 bases and J lost 1 base. There are 16 residues in the CDR3. In germline, CDR1 is SGHDT, CDR2 YYEEEE. The CDR3 is CASSLDRGSSNQPQHF. CDR3 coding DNA: TGTGCCAGCAGCTTGGACAGGGGGTCGAGCAATCAGCCCCAGCATTTT.

The chain uses TRBV19 and TRBJ2-1, with TRBD2 matching over 16 bases. V lost 5 bases, J lost 7 bases, and 5 bases stayed unmatched. The CDR3 is made up of 16 amino acids. Germline-derived CDR1 and CDR2 are LNHDA and SQIVND (reference sequence). This chain's CDR3 is CASSAGLAGGGNEQFF. The CDR3 DNA sequence: TGTGCCAGTAGTGCGGGACTAGCGGGAGGGGGGAATGAGCAGTTCTTC.

The chain has TRBV5-1 and TRBJ2-5, with TRBD1 matching over 7 bases. This CDR3 contains 12 residues. V shed 3 bases and J 5 bases; nucleotides not matched to a gene: 1. From germline, CDR1 is SGHRS and CDR2 YFSETQ. CDR3 bases: TGCGCCAGCAGCTGGGGACAGGAGACCCAGTACTTC. Protein: CASSWGQETQYF.

V gene TRBV9 combines with J gene TRBJ2-2, with TRBD2 as a possible D gene (6 bases). The CDR3 covers 15 residues. Per the germline V gene, CDR1 is SGDLS and CDR2 is YYNGEE. V gave up 2 bases and J gave up 4 bases, with 12 bases separating them. CDR3 sequence reads: CASSVTGVGTGELFF. The CDR3 DNA is TGTGCCAGCAGCGTTACGGGAGTAGGCACCGGGGAGCTGTTTTTT.

The genes are TRBV4-1 and TRBJ2-2, with 11 bases that match TRBD1. Trimming took 2 bases from V and 7 from J; bases not matched to a gene: 6. The CDR3 covers 16 residues. Germline CDR1 is MGHRA and CDR2 is YSYEKL. CDR3 in DNA: TGCGCCAGCAGCCAACCGGACAGGGGGCGGGGCGGGGAGCTGTTTTTT. Protein: CASSQPDRGRGGELFF.

This chain joins TRBV25-1 and TRBJ1-2; 7 nucleotides align to TRBD1. The V gene end was trimmed by 4 bases and the J gene end by 4 bases; junction bases not matched to a gene: 6. The CDR3 loop spans 14 amino acids. CDR1 and CDR2 (germline): MGHDK, SYGVNS. As DNA, the CDR3 is TGTGCCAGCAGTGGATACCGGGACAGCTATGGCTACACCTTC. The encoded protein is CASSGYRDSYGYTF.

This clone came up a few times. The chain joins TRBV30 to TRBJ2-2, with 11 bases lining up with TRBD2. Looked up from germline, CDR1 is GTSNPN and CDR2 is SVGIG (reference sequence). V dropped 0 bases and J dropped 7; count of bases not matched to a gene: 1. The CDR3 loop spans 14 amino acids. Here the CDR3 DNA reads TGTGCCTGGAGTGTACTAGCGGGAGTCGGGGAGCTGTTTTTT. Protein sequence: CAWSVLAGVGELFF.

The chain couples TRBV25-1 to TRBJ2-7, with D perhaps TRBD1 (7 bases). The germline gives CDR1 MGHDK, CDR2 SYGVNS. This CDR3 contains 13 residues. The V end was cut by 5 bases, the J end by 4 bases, with 12 bases between. The CDR3 coding sequence is TGTGCCAGCAGTCCAGGGGGGTGGTACGAGCAGTACTTC. Its translation is CASSPGGWYEQYF.

The chain carries TRBV5-6 and TRBJ2-7; D not resolved. Deletions cut 2 bases from V and 6 bases from J, with 12 bases between. This CDR3 is built from 13 residues. CDR1 and CDR2 (germline): SGHDT, YYEEEE. The CDR3 DNA sequence: TGTGCCAGCAGCTTCGGCCCGAAGGGCGAGCAGTACTTC. Translated: CASSFGPKGEQYF.

The rearrangement joins TRBV30 to TRBJ1-2; 7 positions agree with TRBD1. J lost 0 bases, V lost 2 bases, and 3 bases had no gene match. Germline lookup yields CDR1 GTSNPN and CDR2 SVGIG (reference sequence). The CDR3 is made up of 14 amino acids. Here the CDR3 reads CAWSTTGSNYGYTF. The CDR3 nucleotides read TGTGCCTGGAGTACGACAGGGTCTAACTATGGCTACACCTTC.

This rearrangement joins TRBV5-4 to TRBJ1-4; 7 bases line up with TRBD1. With 3 bases clipped from V and 8 bases from J, the junction kept 13 bases outside the gene matches. The CDR3 spans 16 residues. Germline values: CDR1 SGHNT, CDR2 YYREEE (reference sequence). CDR3: CASSYGTDTHREKLFF. CDR3 DNA sequence: TGTGCCAGCAGCTACGGGACAGATACCCACCGGGAAAAACTGTTTTTT.

This chain connects TRBV18 to TRBJ2-7; TRBD2 matches 9 bases. Germline V gene sequence: CDR1 KGHSH, CDR2 LQKENI. The CDR3 is 16 amino acids. J was trimmed by 5 bases and V by 3 bases; bases with no gene match: 11. The DNA of the CDR3 is TGTGCCAGCTCACCCCTGGGTAGCGGGAGTTCCCACGAGCAGTACTTC. As protein: CASSPLGSGSSHEQYF.

The chain employs TRBV25-1 and TRBJ1-3; D unresolved. Trimming removed 4 bases at V and 0 bases at J, with 4 bases between. Germline loops: CDR1 MGHDK, CDR2 SYGVNS. The CDR3 has 13 amino acids. The CDR3 loop reads CASSGNSGNTIYF. The CDR3 DNA follows: TGTGCCAGCAGTGGAAACTCTGGAAACACCATATATTTT.

The rearrangement joins TRBV5-1 to TRBJ2-2; no clear D. In germline, CDR1 is SGHRS, CDR2 YFSETQ. This CDR3 region has 16 residues. V lost 1 base to trimming and J lost 1 base, with 11 bases between them. The CDR3 protein is CASSLTPRGNTGELFF. CDR3 sequence (DNA): TGCGCCAGCAGCTTGACCCCTAGAGGGAACACCGGGGAGCTGTTTTTT.

This clone was recorded a few times. This chain uses TRBV28 with TRBJ2-2; 9 bases map to TRBD1. V gave up 2 bases and J gave up 5 bases; unmatched junction bases: 9. The CDR3 totals 17 residues. Germline V gene data show CDR1 as MDHEN and CDR2 as SYDVKM. CDR3 DNA sequence: TGTGCCAGCAGTTTAGCATTTCGGACAGGGGCTACCGGGGAGCTGTTTTTT. Amino acids: CASSLAFRTGATGELFF.

This clone was counted a single time. The V gene is TRBV9, the J gene TRBJ2-1; the D gene is possibly TRBD2 (6 bases). The CDR3 runs 15 residues. Germline V gene data show CDR1 as SGDLS and CDR2 as YYNGEE. V lost 1 base and J lost 8, with 16 bases in between. The CDR3 loop is CASSVSHGSRDEQFF. The CDR3 coding sequence is TGTGCCAGCAGCGTATCCCACGGGAGCCGCGATGAGCAGTTCTTC. Full variable domain (outside the CDR3, taken from reference TRBV9 and TRBJ2-1): DSGVTQTPKHLITATGQRVTLRCSPRSGDLSVYWYQQSLDQGLQFLIQYYNGEERAKGNILERFSAQQFPDLHSELNLSSLELGDSALYFCASSVSHGSRDEQFFGPGTRLTVL.

The V call is TRBV18, the J call TRBJ2-7, with D perhaps being TRBD1 or TRBD2 (5 bases each). This CDR3 is 15 amino acids long. Trimming left V 6 bases short and J 0 bases short, with 15 bases between. Germline V CDR1 and CDR2: KGHSH, LQKENI. The CDR3 spells CASSQGRQSSYEQYV. Written as DNA, the CDR3 is TGTGCCAGCTCTCAAGGGAGACAGAGCTCCTACGAGCAGTACGTC.

This clone was seen once. V and J are TRBV10-1 and TRBJ2-5, with unresolved D. This CDR3 has 13 amino acids. The germline V gene has CDR1 WNHNN and CDR2 SYGVQD (reference sequence). Trimming shortened V by 0 bases and J by 8 bases, and 10 bases separated the two germline ends. The CDR3: CASSESLQGTQYF. CDR3 bases: TGCGCCAGCAGTGAGTCGCTGCAAGGAACCCAGTACTTC.

The chain employs TRBV18 and TRBJ2-2; 8 bases match TRBD1. V trimming: 6 bases; J trimming: 4 bases; junction bases outside the gene matches: 10. This CDR3 is 16 amino acids long. CDR1 is KGHSH, CDR2 LQKENI, per germline. CDR3: CASSQRTGRGTGELFF. For the CDR3, the DNA is TGTGCCAGCTCCCAAAGGACAGGGCGGGGCACCGGGGAGCTGTTTTTT.

This chain connects TRBV15 to TRBJ2-5, with D hard to call. The CDR3 extends over 13 amino acids. Trimming left V 2 bases short and J 5 bases short, with 9 bases between. CDR1 and CDR2 from the germline V gene are LNHNV and YYDKDF (reference sequence). The CDR3 is CATSRHAGETQYF. The DNA of the CDR3 is TGTGCCACCAGCAGACATGCCGGGGAGACCCAGTACTTC. Full variable domain (outside the CDR3, taken from reference TRBV15 and TRBJ2-5): DAMVIQNPRYQVTQFGKPVTLSCSQTLNHNVMYWYQQKSSQAPKLLFHYYDKDFNNEADTPDNFQSRRPNTSFCFLDIRSPGLGDTAMYLCATSRHAGETQYFGPGTRLLVL.

The chain is built from TRBV5-1 and TRBJ1-3, with unresolved D. CDR1 and CDR2 (germline): SGHRS, YFSETQ. The CDR3 runs 15 residues. With 1 base removed from V and 0 bases from J, the gap between germline ends came to 8 bases. CDR3 nucleotide sequence: TGCGCCAGCAGCTTGTCGAGGTCCTCTGGAAACACCATATATTTT. This gives the protein CASSLSRSSGNTIYF.

The rearrangement uses TRBV7-6 and TRBJ2-1; D not certain. V dropped 5 bases and J dropped 6 bases, with 8 bases sitting between them. CDR1 is SGHVS, CDR2 FNYEAQ, per germline. This CDR3 region has 12 residues. This chain's CDR3 is CASSPIGNEQFF. The CDR3, as DNA: TGTGCCAGCAGCCCAATCGGCAATGAGCAGTTCTTC.

This clone has more than one count but fewer than ten. V and J are TRBV30 and TRBJ1-1; 7 bases line up with TRBD1. Germline trimming cut 0 bases from V and 4 bases from J; bases unmatched to any gene: 5. This CDR3 is built from 14 residues. CDR1 is GTSNPN, CDR2 SVGIG, per germline (reference sequence). The CDR3 loop reads CAWSVNRGATEAFF. The CDR3, as DNA: TGTGCCTGGAGTGTAAACAGGGGAGCCACTGAAGCTTTCTTT. The variable domain in full, with the rest retrieved from reference TRBV30 and TRBJ1-1, is SQTIHQWPATLVQPVGSPLSLECTVEGTSNPNLYWYRQAAGRGLQLLFYSVGIGQISSEVPQNLSASRPQDRQFILSSKKLLLSDSGFYLCAWSVNRGATEAFFGQGTRLTVV.

Points on this clone: No conserved phenylalanine or tryptophan is present at the end of the CDR3, so a read error is the likely explanation. Because the CDR3's place on the DNA is in doubt, the DNA is left out and the CDR3 is given as listed by TCRdb. The chain employs TRBV6-6 and TRBJ1-2; TRBD1, as called in the table, went unchecked against the DNA. The CDR3 sequence runs 13 residues, both termini included. Germline values: CDR1 MNHNY, CDR2 SVGAGI (reference sequence). The CDR3 spells CASSYSSGDRGSC.